The 7 T cell receptor beta chains presented below share a single source sample, sequenced in a study of T-cell memory formation after mild COVID-19. MiXCR was run by TCRdb on the 5' RACE reads, yielding one entry per CDR3 protein. The table records 85,000 to 130,000 distinct CDR3 sequences, 15% to 20% of them present only once. The material sequenced was PBMCs or a T cell subset sorted from them (not recorded which). All receptors derive from an adult woman who had mild COVID-19 (a few samples of this study predate the infection). Cell type and time point are not known.

The V gene is TRBV30, the J gene TRBJ2-7; D is ambiguous. Between the trimmed V and J ends, which lost 1 base and 3 bases, there was a span of 4 bases. Germline loops: CDR1 GTSNPN, CDR2 SVGIG (reference sequence). CDR3 length equals 11 residues. The CDR3 loop reads CAWSDNYEQYF. The CDR3 DNA sequence: TGTGCCTGGAGTGACAACTACGAGCAGTACTTC.

This sequence joins TRBV15 and TRBJ2-7; D perhaps matches TRBD2 (5 bases). The CDR3 is 15 amino acids. Trimming stripped 7 bases from V and 3 bases from J, with 19 bases between. Per the germline V gene, CDR1 is LNHNV and CDR2 is YYDKDF (reference sequence). The CDR3 nucleotides are TGTGCCACCACCCAGGAGGTAACTGGTAACTACGAGCAGTACTTC. This gives the protein CATTQEVTGNYEQYF.

This clonotype was counted a few times. V is TRBV29-1 and J is TRBJ2-3, with 9 nucleotides matching TRBD1. The CDR3 extends over 14 amino acids. V was pared by 7 bases and J by 4 bases, with 9 bases of the junction left unmatched. The germline V gene has CDR1 SQVTM and CDR2 ANQGSEA. CDR3 bases: TGCAGCGACATAGGACAGGGGTACCCAGATACGCAGTATTTT. Translation gives CSDIGQGYPDTQYF.

The rearrangement joins TRBV5-6 to TRBJ2-7, with 9 bases identical to TRBD1. After removal of 4 bases from V and 3 bases from J, the junction contained 8 bases not matched to a gene. Germline CDR1 is SGHDT and CDR2 is YYEEEE. CDR3 length: 15 amino acids. The CDR3 DNA is TGTGCCAGCAGCCCAGGGGGACAGGGAAACTACGAGCAGTACTTC. Encoded protein: CASSPGGQGNYEQYF.

This clonotype appeared a few times. The rearrangement joins TRBV7-9 to TRBJ2-5; D gene unclear. Looked up from germline, CDR1 is SEHNR and CDR2 is FQNEAQ (reference sequence). CDR3 length: 15 residues. V lost 1 base to trimming and J lost 4 bases, with 13 bases between them. The CDR3 region is CASSLVRPASETQYF. In DNA, the CDR3 is TGTGCCAGCAGCTTAGTTCGGCCAGCCTCAGAGACCCAGTACTTC. The variable domain in full, with the rest retrieved from reference TRBV7-9 and TRBJ2-5, is DTGVSQNPRHKITKRGQNVTFRCDPISEHNRLYWYRQTLGQGPEFLTYFQNEAQLEKSRLLSDRFSAERPKGSFSTLEIQRTEQGDSAMYLCASSLVRPASETQYFGPGTRLLVL.

This clonotype has just a few counts. The chain combines TRBV5-5 with TRBJ2-3, with a weak D call TRBD2 (5 bases). The V end was cut by 3 bases, the J end by 6 bases, with 8 bases between. Germline CDR1 and CDR2: SGHKS and YYEKEE (reference sequence). This CDR3 has 12 residues. This chain's CDR3 is CASSWTGDTQYF. The CDR3 DNA is TGTGCCAGCAGCTGGACTGGGGATACGCAGTATTTT.

A few counts support this clonotype. The chain couples TRBV20-1 to TRBJ2-3, with a tentative D call TRBD2 (5 bases). Trimming removed 3 bases at V and 0 bases at J, with 7 bases between. The germline V gene has CDR1 DFQATT and CDR2 SNEGSKA (reference sequence). The CDR3 is made up of 13 amino acids. The CDR3 DNA is TGCAGTGCTAGCGGCGGGAGCACAGATACGCAGTATTTT. Residues: CSASGGSTDTQYF.